The 3 T cell receptor beta chains listed next were all sequenced from one sample in a study of blood T cell repertoires in COVID-19. The table came from immunoSEQ multiplex PCR; TCRdb's copy has only in-frame clones and leaves some out. The sample holds approximately 490,000 clones, approximately 91% seen once. Material: PBMCs or T cells enriched from blood (not recorded which). Source of these receptors: a woman aged 55 to 70 who had recovered from COVID-19.

The CDR3 sequence: CASSGAGTGRSPLHF. The CDR3 DNA is TGTGCCAGCAGTGGAGCCGGGACAGGGAGATCACCCCTCCACTTT. The chain links TRBV2 to TRBJ1-6; 9 positions match TRBD1. V shed 4 bases and J 10 bases; nucleotides not matched to a gene: 8. The CDR3 covers 15 residues. Germline CDR1 reads SNHLY; CDR2 reads FYNNEI.

In regard to this clone: Other DNA sequences in this sample translate to the same CDR3. The rearrangement uses TRBV19 and TRBJ1-1; TRBD1 matches 8 bases. V shed 5 bases, J shed 2 bases, and the junction held 4 bases outside the gene matches. The CDR3 runs 14 residues. Germline values: CDR1 LNHDA, CDR2 SQIVND (reference sequence). The CDR3 coding sequence is TGTGCCAGTAGTTTCGGACAGGGTAACACTGAAGCTTTCTTT. It specifies CASSFGQGNTEAFF.

The chain carries TRBV2 and TRBJ1-6, with a tentative D call TRBD1 (6 bases). Germline lookup yields CDR1 SNHLY and CDR2 FYNNEI. This CDR3 has 16 amino acids. The ends were cut back, 5 bases at V and 0 bases at J, with 11 bases in the middle. The CDR3 here is CASSMDSNSYNSPLHF. The DNA of the CDR3 is TGTGCCAGCAGTATGGACAGCAACTCCTATAATTCACCCCTCCACTTT.